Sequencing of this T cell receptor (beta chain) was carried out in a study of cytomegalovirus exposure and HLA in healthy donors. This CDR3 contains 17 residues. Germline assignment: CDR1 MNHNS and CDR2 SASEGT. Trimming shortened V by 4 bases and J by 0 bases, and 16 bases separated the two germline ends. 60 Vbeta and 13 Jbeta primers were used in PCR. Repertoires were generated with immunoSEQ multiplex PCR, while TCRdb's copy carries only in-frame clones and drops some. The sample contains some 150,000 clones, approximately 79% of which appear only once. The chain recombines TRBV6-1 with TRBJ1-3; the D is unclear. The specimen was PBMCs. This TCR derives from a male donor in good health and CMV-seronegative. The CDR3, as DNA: TGTGCCAGCAGTGGGAGTTGGGGAGCGGGCTCTGGAAACACCATATATTTT. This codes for CASSGSWGAGSGNTIYF.